This T cell receptor (beta chain) was captured by sequencing in a study of T cell responses to AZD1222 COVID-19 vaccine. With regard to this clone: As yet, its antigen is unknown.

The CDR3 length is 13 residues. The V and J ends lost 1 base and 14 bases, in that order; junction bases with no gene match: 8. The study's findings and limits: Baseline seropositivity occurred in only six AZD1222 recipients. Dominant at 160-218 and 743-854, vaccine-associated CD4 TCRs also spanned spike. Spike-specific TCR breadth and depth rose after two AZD1222 doses.

Generated by immunoSEQ multiplex PCR, the TCRdb table keeps only in-frame clones and is missing some. The sample records tens of thousands of clones, about 85% being singletons. The sequences come from peripheral blood, collected on day 0 of AZD1222 vaccination. The genes are TRBV12-3 or TRBV12-4 and TRBJ1-2; 9 nucleotides align to TRBD1. This clonotype was obtained from an adult in good health. CDR3 amino acids: CASSLGTGVPATF. The CDR3 DNA follows: TGTGCCAGCAGTTTAGGGACAGGGGTACCAGCAACCTTC.